The clone carrying this T cell receptor beta chain appeared many times. Antigen unknown. Unique molecular identifiers tagged the TCRbeta library. TCRdb re-called the PCR reads with MiXCR, one entry per CDR3 protein. The table lists fewer than 1 million distinct CDR3 sequences, roughly 15% of them singletons, with approximately 5% in the top ten. The V gene lost 0 bases and the J gene lost 0 bases, with 7 bases spanning the gap. Per the germline V gene, CDR1 is SGHDT and CDR2 is YYEEEE. This CDR3 comprises 15 residues. These data belong to a study of T-cell reconstitution after alpha-beta-depleted transplantation in children. General study points: It was reported that alpha-beta T cells came from several hundred expanded graft clones (about two months after transplant). Most T-cell counts and diversity one year after the transplant came from T cells that were newly produced. From surviving recipient T cells and thymic progenitors came the high day-60 TCRbeta diversity observed in some patients.

The material sequenced was PBMCs, mostly from graft donor cells, taken 360 days after TCRalphabeta/CD19-depleted stem cell transplant. V is TRBV5-6 and J is TRBJ1-5; D is ambiguous. The clonotype originates from a male patient younger than 18 who had a stem cell transplant for acute lymphoblastic leukemia, so the T cells may come from the graft donor. The CDR3 loop is CASSLGVSSNQPQHF. CDR3 DNA sequence: TGTGCCAGCAGCTTGGGGGTGAGTAGCAATCAGCCCCAGCATTTT.